These 28 T cell receptor beta chains were all obtained from the same sample, sequenced in a study of breast tumors, draining lymph nodes, adjacent tissues (dated by TCRdb to 2016 to 2017). Lymph node samples were obtained from the axillary draining lymph nodes of breast cancer patients. Receptor libraries were prepared by multiplex PCR. Sequencing used an Illumina HiSeq 2000. TCRdb trimmed public reads at Q25 via fastp, called clones via MiXCR and kept in-frame beta chains. For every CDR3 protein sequence, its rows merge into one entry that carries the most common genes and DNA. This sample holds about 180,000 distinct CDR3 sequences; approximately 33% were observed only once. The ten largest clones represent more than 3.5% of the sample. Sequenced: axillary lymph node tissue. Receptor source: a female donor with breast cancer. Some clones in this sample may be carry-over from other donors' samples.

This clonotype showed up many times. The CDR3 bases are TGTGCCAGCAATCTAGCGGGAGGGGCAGATACGCAGTATTTT. Amino acids: CASNLAGGADTQYF. The chain recombines TRBV28 with TRBJ2-3; 12 nucleotides match TRBD2. Germline CDR1 MDHEN, CDR2 SYDVKM. V shed 7 bases, J shed 4 bases, and the junction held 3 bases outside the gene matches. The CDR3 is 14 amino acids.

This clonotype was observed at least ten times. The rearrangement links TRBV19 to TRBJ2-2; 7 bases align to TRBD1. Per the germline V gene, CDR1 is LNHDA and CDR2 is SQIVND (reference sequence). CDR3 length equals 15 residues. V was clipped by 0 bases and J by 5 bases; unmatched bases: 3. The CDR3 protein is CASSIEGQTTGELFF. The CDR3 region has the DNA TGTGCCAGTAGTATAGAGGGACAGACGACCGGGGAGCTGTTTTTT.

There are many counts of this clonotype. This chain uses TRBV2 with TRBJ1-3; TRBD1 might be the D (6 bases). The length of the CDR3 is 18 residues. V shed 7 bases and J shed 2 bases, with 24 bases lying between them. CDR1 SNHLY and CDR2 FYNNEI come from the germline V gene. The CDR3 here is CASKRGNRGGAAGNTIYF. For the CDR3, the DNA is TGTGCCAGCAAGCGGGGCAATCGTGGGGGGGCAGCTGGAAACACCATATATTTT.

The V and J genes are TRBV12-3 or TRBV12-4 and TRBJ2-6; 8 bases match TRBD2. V lost 6 bases to trimming and J lost 8 bases; unmatched junction nucleotides: 6. The CDR3 extends over 14 amino acids. DNA for the CDR3: TGTGCCAGCAGCATAAGCGGGGGAACCAACGTCCTGACTTTC. Protein product: CASSISGGTNVLTF.

This chain connects TRBV5-1 to TRBJ2-7; 7 bases map to TRBD1. With V trimmed by 7 bases and J by 6 bases, 10 bases remained unmatched. The CDR3 totals 13 residues. Germline V gives CDR1 SGHRS, CDR2 YFSETQ. CDR3 bases: TGCGCCAGCGGCAATGACAGGGACCGCGAGCAGTACTTC. It specifies CASGNDRDREQYF.

This clonotype was recorded many times. The chain couples TRBV7-3 to TRBJ2-1; perhaps TRBD1 as D (6 bases). Germline values: CDR1 SGHTA, CDR2 FQGTGA. The CDR3 sequence is 13 residues long. The V end lost 0 bases, the J end lost 10 bases, and 10 bases lay between the germline ends. This CDR3 is CASSLTIRGEQFF. CDR3 nucleotide sequence: TGTGCCAGCAGCTTAACTATCAGGGGAGAGCAGTTCTTC.

The sample holds many counts of this clonotype. The V gene is TRBV9, the J gene TRBJ2-1; D may be TRBD1 or TRBD2 (6 bases each). Between the trimmed V and J ends, which lost 2 bases and 0 bases, there was a span of 12 bases. The germline CDR1 and CDR2 sequences are SGDLS and YYNGEE. The CDR3 is 16 residues long. This CDR3 reads CASSVKGGSSYNEQFF. CDR3 DNA sequence: TGTGCCAGCAGCGTGAAGGGGGGTAGCTCCTACAATGAGCAGTTCTTC.

This clonotype was observed many times. The chain combines TRBV12-3 or TRBV12-4 with TRBJ2-5, with D possibly matching TRBD2 (6 bases). The CDR3 contains 14 residues. The germline V and J ends were trimmed by 2 bases and 1 base, with 8 bases remaining between them. CDR3: CASSLSGVQETQYF. The CDR3 DNA is TGTGCCAGCAGTTTATCGGGGGTCCAAGAGACCCAGTACTTC.

This clonotype occurred many times. The genes are TRBV11-3 and TRBJ2-2; D is uncertain. Germline V lookup: CDR1 SGHNT, CDR2 YENEEA. Trimming shortened V by 6 bases and J by 0 bases, and 14 bases separated the two germline ends. CDR3 size: 16 residues. This CDR3 reads CASSPRIGPNTGELFF. The CDR3 nucleotides are TGTGCCAGCAGTCCTCGGATCGGGCCGAACACCGGGGAGCTGTTTTTT.

This clonotype was counted many times. The gene calls are TRBV5-6 and TRBJ1-5; D is ambiguous. The CDR3 extends over 14 amino acids. CDR1 is SGHDT and CDR2 is YYEEEE in the germline V gene. The V end lost 0 bases, the J end lost 2 bases, and 6 bases lay between the germline ends. The CDR3 region is CASSLGRRNQPQHF. CDR3 DNA sequence: TGTGCCAGCAGCTTGGGCAGACGCAATCAGCCCCAGCATTTT.

The genes are TRBV3-1 and TRBJ1-1, with no clear D. This CDR3 has 15 amino acids. Trimming took 6 bases from V and 1 from J, leaving 15 bases between them. Germline V CDR1 and CDR2: LGHDT, YNNKEL (reference sequence). Here the CDR3 DNA reads TGTGCCAGCAGATCCCACGTGGTGTCGAACACTGAAGCTTTCTTT. Encoded protein: CASRSHVVSNTEAFF.

This rearrangement joins TRBV5-1 to TRBJ2-1; weak D call: TRBD1 (6 bases). CDR3 length equals 15 residues. V shed 5 bases and J shed 7 bases, with 19 bases lying between them. CDR1 SGHRS and CDR2 YFSETQ come from the germline V gene. The CDR3, as DNA: TGCGCCAGCAGATACCGGGGCGCAAGGGGGAATGAGCAGTTCTTC. Residues: CASRYRGARGNEQFF.

Worth noting for this clonotype: The CDR3 does not close with the conserved phenylalanine or tryptophan, likely indicating a read error. The DNA is omitted, as the CDR3 cannot be located on it reliably, and the CDR3 follows TCRdb's listing. The CDR3 loop reads CASSLIPAASTDTQYG. The chain combines TRBV5-1 with TRBJ2-3; the DNA was not compared with TRBD2, the D call given in the table. The CDR3 is 16 amino acids long, termini counted. Per germline, CDR1 SGHRS and CDR2 YFSETQ.

This clonotype has at least ten counts. The rearrangement joins TRBV30 to TRBJ2-7; maybe TRBD1 (6 bases). CDR1 is GTSNPN, CDR2 SVGIG, per germline (reference sequence). The CDR3 loop spans 14 amino acids. Trimming stripped 0 bases from V and 2 bases from J, with 11 bases between. CDR3 in amino acids: CAWSVLDSAYEQYF. CDR3 sequence (DNA): TGTGCCTGGAGTGTACTGGACAGCGCCTACGAGCAGTACTTC.

Many counts were recorded for this clonotype. J is TRBJ2-1 and V is TRBV4-1, with no clear D. The germline gives CDR1 MGHRA, CDR2 YSYEKL. The ends were cut back, 0 bases at V and 6 bases at J, with 15 bases in the middle. CDR3 length: 16 amino acids. The CDR3 region is CASSQDLVSPGNEQFF. The DNA for the CDR3 is TGCGCCAGCAGCCAAGATCTTGTATCACCTGGCAATGAGCAGTTCTTC.

The genes are TRBV25-1 and TRBJ2-7, with D tentatively TRBD1 (6 bases). The germline CDR1 and CDR2 sequences are MGHDK and SYGVNS. Trimming removed 11 bases from V and 5 bases from J, with 16 bases in between. The CDR3 has 12 amino acids. The chain's CDR3 is CADGSGVNEQYF. CDR3 DNA sequence: TGTGCCGACGGATCAGGGGTTAACGAGCAGTACTTC.

This clonotype was detected ten times or more. This sequence joins TRBV6-6 and TRBJ2-2; D may match TRBD1 or TRBD2 (5 bases each). Germline V CDR1 and CDR2: MNHNY, SVGAGI (reference sequence). The CDR3 has 15 amino acids. Trimming cost V 6 bases and J 2 bases, with 13 bases left between them. For the CDR3, the DNA is TGTGCCAGCAGGGCCGGGACGACTAACACCGGGGAGCTGTTTTTT. Its translation is CASRAGTTNTGELFF.

Many counts were recorded for this clonotype. The rearrangement joins TRBV18 to TRBJ2-7; no definite D call. The germline CDR1 and CDR2 sequences are KGHSH and LQKENI. This CDR3 is built from 14 residues. The ends were cut back, 5 bases at V and 3 bases at J, with 14 bases in the middle. CDR3 region: CASSKARGDYEQYF. CDR3 in DNA: TGTGCCAGCTCAAAGGCTCGAGGAGACTACGAGCAGTACTTC.

The count of this clonotype is one. This sequence joins TRBV12-3 or TRBV12-4 and TRBJ2-1; 7 positions match TRBD1. Trimming removed 5 bases from V and 7 bases from J; junction bases left unmatched: 8. The CDR3 loop spans 14 amino acids. The CDR3 loop reads CASSVTGPGNEQFF. The DNA for the CDR3 is TGTGCCAGCAGTGTGACAGGGCCGGGGAATGAGCAGTTCTTC.

This chain uses TRBV13 with TRBJ2-3; maybe TRBD1 (6 bases). Trimming removed 5 bases at V and 2 bases at J, with 14 bases between. Germline V CDR1 and CDR2: PRHDT, FYEKMQ (reference sequence). This CDR3 has 15 amino acids. The DNA for the CDR3 is TGTGCCAGCAGCAAAAGACAGGTATCCACAGATACGCAGTATTTT. It translates to CASSKRQVSTDTQYF.

The chain employs TRBV10-3 and TRBJ2-7; 12 nucleotides line up with TRBD1. The CDR3 contains 14 residues. After removal of 6 bases from V and 5 bases from J, the junction contained 5 bases not matched to a gene. Germline V gene data show CDR1 as ENHRY and CDR2 as SYGVKD. This CDR3 is CAIRAGQGADEQYF. The CDR3 DNA sequence: TGTGCCATCAGGGCGGGACAGGGGGCCGACGAGCAGTACTTC.

This clonotype has ten or more counts. The chain carries TRBV6-2 or TRBV6-3 and TRBJ2-1; a possible D gene is TRBD1 (6 bases). The CDR3 consists of 16 residues. Germline V gene data show CDR1 as MNHEY and CDR2 as SVGEGT. V shed 6 bases and J shed 6 bases, with 21 bases lying between them. The CDR3 region is CASRSPWGRGGNEQFF. For the CDR3, the DNA is TGTGCCAGCAGGTCCCCATGGGGCAGGGGCGGCAATGAGCAGTTCTTC.

A few counts support this clonotype. A single base separates this from a much larger clone, so it may be a read error. The chain combines TRBV9 with TRBJ2-5; D perhaps matches TRBD2 (6 bases). CDR3 size: 15 residues. V was trimmed by 3 bases and J by 1 base, leaving 13 bases between them. Germline V CDR1 and CDR2: SGDLS, YYNGEE. The CDR3: CASSAFPGLQETQYF. The CDR3 DNA reads as TGTGCCAGCAGCGCGTTCCCGGGACTCCAAGAGACCCAGTACTTC.

The table lists this clonotype with many counts. V gene TRBV12-3 or TRBV12-4 combines with J gene TRBJ2-7; no clear D. The CDR3 consists of 13 residues. V was trimmed by 4 bases and J by 6 bases, leaving 13 bases between them. CDR3 nucleotides: TGTGCCAGCAGTTCTACCGGGTATAGCGAGCAGTACTTC. Encoded protein: CASSSTGYSEQYF.

Comments on this clonotype: A much larger clone lies one base from this, so it may be a read error. J is TRBJ2-2 and V is TRBV18; D might be TRBD1 (6 bases). The CDR3 is 15 amino acids. Germline V lookup: CDR1 KGHSH, CDR2 LQKENI. The CDR3 protein is CTSSGEWLDTGELFF. The CDR3 nucleotides read TGTACCAGCTCAGGGGAGTGGCTGGACACCGGGGAGCTGTTTTTT.

In its sample, this clonotype was seen many times. This chain uses TRBV27 with TRBJ1-5, with no clear D. CDR1 MNHEY and CDR2 SMNVEV come from the germline V gene (reference sequence). The CDR3 totals 13 residues. V was trimmed by 5 bases and J by 5 bases, leaving 10 bases between them. The DNA for the CDR3 is TGTGCCAGCAGTCCAAAGACCGATCAGCCCCAGCATTTT. This sequence encodes CASSPKTDQPQHF.

The V and J genes are TRBV6-5 and TRBJ1-1; tentatively, D is TRBD1 (6 bases). V lost 5 bases, J lost 5 bases, and 12 bases lay in between. Germline V gives CDR1 MNHEY, CDR2 SVGAGI. This CDR3 spans 13 amino acids. The CDR3 DNA follows: TGTGCCAGCAGTCCCGGACAGTTTACTGAAGCTTTCTTT. Its protein product is CASSPGQFTEAFF.

This clonotype showed up many times. The chain joins TRBV5-1 to TRBJ2-1; D is undetermined. The CDR3 is made up of 13 amino acids. CDR1 is SGHRS and CDR2 is YFSETQ in the germline V gene. Trimming stripped 6 bases from V and 5 bases from J, with 12 bases between. The CDR3 region has the DNA TGCGCCAGCACGGTTGGCAGACACAATGAGCAGTTCTTC. This encodes CASTVGRHNEQFF.